The clone carrying this T cell receptor (beta chain) came up many times. Arm-PCR of CDR3 regions and iRepertoire HTBI primers were the basis on which TCR beta libraries were built. TCRdb used MiXCR to reprocess the multiplex PCR reads, holding one entry per CDR3 protein. The sample holds around 500,000 distinct CDR3 sequences, approximately 13% seen once. The sample is drawn from a study of regulatory T cells in long-lasting Graves disease. For the study at large: Less than 3 months of antithyroid drugs had been taken by newly diagnosed Graves' patients.

Time point reported: newly diagnosed GD, antithyroid drugs for less than 3 months. Extracted PBMC RNA gave rise to the TCR library. Germline V lookup: CDR1 SNHLY, CDR2 FYNNEI. Unmatched junction bases numbered 12, after V lost 3 bases and J lost 2 bases. The CDR3 has 17 residues. The sample was also reused in another study, on T cells in Graves' hyperthyroidism and ophthalmopathy.

The specimen comprised peripheral blood mononuclear cells (PBMCs), sampled at new diagnosis, from a patient treated with antithyroid drugs. The chain employs TRBV2 and TRBJ2-5; 7 bases match TRBD2. The source is a man younger than 45 with Graves disease. DNA for the CDR3: TGTGCCAGCAGTGAGGTCAGAAGCGGGGCCCCGCAAGAGACCCAGTACTTC. As protein: CASSEVRSGAPQETQYF. Complete variable domain (other parts from reference TRBV2 and TRBJ2-5): EPEVTQTPSHQVTQMGQEVILRCVPISNHLYFYWYRQILGQKVEFLVSFYNNEISEKSEIFDDQFSVERPDGSNFTLKIRSTKLEDSAMYFCASSEVRSGAPQETQYFGPGTRLLVL.